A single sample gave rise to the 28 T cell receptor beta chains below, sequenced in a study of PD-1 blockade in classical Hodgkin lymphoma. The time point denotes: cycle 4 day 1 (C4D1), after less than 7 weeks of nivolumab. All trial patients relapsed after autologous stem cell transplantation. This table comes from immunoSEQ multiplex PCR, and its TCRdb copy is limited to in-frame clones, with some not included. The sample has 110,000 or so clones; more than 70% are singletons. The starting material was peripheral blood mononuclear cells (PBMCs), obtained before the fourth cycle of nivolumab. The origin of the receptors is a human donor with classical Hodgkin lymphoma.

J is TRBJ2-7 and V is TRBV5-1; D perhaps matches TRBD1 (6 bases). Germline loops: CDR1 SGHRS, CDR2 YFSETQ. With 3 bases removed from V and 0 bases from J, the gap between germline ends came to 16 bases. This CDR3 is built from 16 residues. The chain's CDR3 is CASSWEQGRISYEQYF. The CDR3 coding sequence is TGCGCCAGCAGCTGGGAACAGGGAAGAATCTCCTACGAGCAGTACTTC.

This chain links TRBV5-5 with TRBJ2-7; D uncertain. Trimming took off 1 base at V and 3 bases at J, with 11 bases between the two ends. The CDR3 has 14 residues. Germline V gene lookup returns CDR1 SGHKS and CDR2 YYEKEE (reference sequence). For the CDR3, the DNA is TGTGCCAGCAGCTTGCCCCCATTAAGCTACGAGCAGTACTTC. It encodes CASSLPPLSYEQYF.

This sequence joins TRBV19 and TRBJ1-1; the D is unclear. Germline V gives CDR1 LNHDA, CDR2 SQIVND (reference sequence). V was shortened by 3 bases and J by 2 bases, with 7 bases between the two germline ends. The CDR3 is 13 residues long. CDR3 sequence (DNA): TGTGCCAGTAGTATCACAGAAAACACTGAAGCTTTCTTT. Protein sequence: CASSITENTEAFF.

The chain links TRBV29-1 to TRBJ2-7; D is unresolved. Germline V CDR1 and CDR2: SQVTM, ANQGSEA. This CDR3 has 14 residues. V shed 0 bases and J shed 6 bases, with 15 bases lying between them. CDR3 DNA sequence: TGCAGCGTTGAAGATGAGACACCCCGAGGCGAGCAGTACTTC. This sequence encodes CSVEDETPRGEQYF.

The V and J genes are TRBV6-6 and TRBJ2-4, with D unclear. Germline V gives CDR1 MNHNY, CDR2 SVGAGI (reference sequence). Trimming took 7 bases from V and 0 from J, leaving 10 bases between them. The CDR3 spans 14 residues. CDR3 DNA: TGTGCCAGCAACTTTAACCTAGCCAAAAACATTCAGTACTTC. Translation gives CASNFNLAKNIQYF.

This chain's CDR3 is CASTVVLSNTGELFF. In DNA form, the CDR3 reads TGTGCCAGCACAGTCGTCCTATCGAACACCGGGGAGCTGTTTTTT. The genes are TRBV4-2 and TRBJ2-2; D ambiguous. Germline V gene lookup returns CDR1 LGHNA and CDR2 YNFKEQ. V lost 7 bases and J 0 bases, leaving 12 bases between the germline ends. This CDR3 has 15 amino acids.

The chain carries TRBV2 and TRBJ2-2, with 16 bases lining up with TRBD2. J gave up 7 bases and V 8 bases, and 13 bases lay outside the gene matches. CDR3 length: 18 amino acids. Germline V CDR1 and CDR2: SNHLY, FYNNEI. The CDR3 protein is CASSGPGLAGGPDGELFF. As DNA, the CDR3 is TGTGCCAGCTCCGGTCCGGGACTAGCGGGAGGGCCTGACGGGGAGCTGTTTTTT.

The CDR3 loop is CASSLGTQAGELFF. CDR3 DNA sequence: TGTGCCAGCAGCTTAGGGACACAAGCCGGGGAGCTGTTTTTT. This chain uses TRBV13 with TRBJ2-2; D is unresolved. CDR3 length: 14 amino acids. From germline, CDR1 is PRHDT and CDR2 FYEKMQ (reference sequence). V lost 0 bases and J lost 6, with 8 bases in between.

CDR3 DNA: TGTGCCAGCAGTTCCCTCGGGATCTCCTACGAGCAGTACTTC. Translating it yields CASSSLGISYEQYF. The V call is TRBV27, the J call TRBJ2-7, with D maybe TRBD2 (5 bases). Trimming removed 4 bases from V and 0 bases from J, with 10 bases in between. The CDR3 is 14 residues long. The germline V gene encodes CDR1 MNHEY and CDR2 SMNVEV (reference sequence).

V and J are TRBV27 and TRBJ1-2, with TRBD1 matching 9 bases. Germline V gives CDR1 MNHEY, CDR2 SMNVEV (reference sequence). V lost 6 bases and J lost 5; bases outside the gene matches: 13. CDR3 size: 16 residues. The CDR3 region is CASRPQTGGAGYGYTF. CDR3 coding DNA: TGTGCCAGCAGGCCGCAAACAGGGGGCGCCGGGTATGGCTACACCTTC.

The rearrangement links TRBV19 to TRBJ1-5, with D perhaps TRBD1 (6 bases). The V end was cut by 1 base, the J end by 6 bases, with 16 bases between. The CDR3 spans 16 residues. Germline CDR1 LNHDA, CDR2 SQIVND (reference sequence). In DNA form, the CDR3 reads TGTGCCAGTAGTATAGGTGGGGGGGCTGGGTCTCAGCCCCAGCATTTT. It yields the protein CASSIGGGAGSQPQHF.

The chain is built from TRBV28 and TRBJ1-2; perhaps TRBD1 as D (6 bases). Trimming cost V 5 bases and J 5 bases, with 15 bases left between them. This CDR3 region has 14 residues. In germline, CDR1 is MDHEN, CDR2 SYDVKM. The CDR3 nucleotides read TGTGCCAGCAGTAAACAGGGAAGTTGGTATGGCTACACCTTC. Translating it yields CASSKQGSWYGYTF.

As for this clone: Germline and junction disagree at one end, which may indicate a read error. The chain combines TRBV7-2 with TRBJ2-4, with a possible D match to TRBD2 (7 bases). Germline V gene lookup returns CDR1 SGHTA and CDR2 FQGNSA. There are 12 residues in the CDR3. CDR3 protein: CASILGAGHVLF. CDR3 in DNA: TGTGCCAGCATCCTAGGAGCGGGACACGTTCTCTTC. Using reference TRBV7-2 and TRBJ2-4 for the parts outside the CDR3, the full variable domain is GAGVSQSPSNKVTEKGKDVELRCDPISGHTALYWYRQSLGQGLEFLIYFQGNSAPDKSGLPSDRFSAERTGGSVSTLTIQRTQQEDSAVYLCASILGAGHVLFGAGTRLSVL.

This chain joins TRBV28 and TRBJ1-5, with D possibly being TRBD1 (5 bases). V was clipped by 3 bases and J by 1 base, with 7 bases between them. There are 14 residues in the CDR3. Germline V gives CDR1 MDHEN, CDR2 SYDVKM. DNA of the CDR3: TGTGCCAGCAGTTTTGGGGGGAGCAATCAGCCCCAGCATTTT. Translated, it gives CASSFGGSNQPQHF.

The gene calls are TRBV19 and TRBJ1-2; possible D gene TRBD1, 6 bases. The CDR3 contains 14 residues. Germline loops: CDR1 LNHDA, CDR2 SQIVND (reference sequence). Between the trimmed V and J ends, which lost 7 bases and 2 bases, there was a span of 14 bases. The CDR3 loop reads CASTRGGANYGYTF. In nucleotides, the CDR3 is TGTGCCAGTACCAGGGGAGGCGCCAACTATGGCTACACCTTC.

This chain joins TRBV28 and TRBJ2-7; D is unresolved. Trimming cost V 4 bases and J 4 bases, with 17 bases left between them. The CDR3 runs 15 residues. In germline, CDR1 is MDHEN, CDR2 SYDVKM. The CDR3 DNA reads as TGTGCCAGCAGTTACCCTCTGAGAGGAATATACGAGCAGTACTTC. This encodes CASSYPLRGIYEQYF. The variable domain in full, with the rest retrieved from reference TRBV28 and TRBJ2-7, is DVKVTQSSRYLVKRTGEKVFLECVQDMDHENMFWYRQDPGLGLRLIYFSYDVKMKEKGDIPEGYSVSREKKERFSLILESASTNQTSMYLCASSYPLRGIYEQYFGPGTRLTVT.

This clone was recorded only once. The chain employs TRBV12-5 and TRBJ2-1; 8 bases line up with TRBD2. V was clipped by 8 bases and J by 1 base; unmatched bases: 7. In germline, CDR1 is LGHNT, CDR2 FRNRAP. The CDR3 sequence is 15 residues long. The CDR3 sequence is CASSRERGSYNEQFF. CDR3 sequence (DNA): TGTGCTAGTTCCCGGGAGCGGGGGTCCTACAATGAGCAGTTCTTC. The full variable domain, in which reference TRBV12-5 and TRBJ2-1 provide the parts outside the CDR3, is DARVTQTPRHKVTEMGQEVTMRCQPILGHNTVFWYRQTMMQGLELLAYFRNRAPLDDSGMPKDRFSAEMPDATLATLKIQPSEPRDSAVYFCASSRERGSYNEQFFGPGTRLTVL.

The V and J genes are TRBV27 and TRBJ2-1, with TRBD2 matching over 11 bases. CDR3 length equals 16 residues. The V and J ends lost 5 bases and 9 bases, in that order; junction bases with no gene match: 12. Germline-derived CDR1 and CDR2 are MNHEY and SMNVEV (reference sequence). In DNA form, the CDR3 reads TGTGCCAGCAGTCCATTCATAGCGGGAGGGCCGATTGAGCAGTTCTTC. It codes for CASSPFIAGGPIEQFF.

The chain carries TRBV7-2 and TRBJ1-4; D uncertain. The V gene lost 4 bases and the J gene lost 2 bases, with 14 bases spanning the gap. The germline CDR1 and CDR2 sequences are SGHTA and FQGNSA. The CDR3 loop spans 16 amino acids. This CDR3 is CASSYVPSGTNEKLFF. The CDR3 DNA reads TGTGCCAGCAGCTACGTCCCGTCGGGGACTAATGAAAAACTGTTTTTT.

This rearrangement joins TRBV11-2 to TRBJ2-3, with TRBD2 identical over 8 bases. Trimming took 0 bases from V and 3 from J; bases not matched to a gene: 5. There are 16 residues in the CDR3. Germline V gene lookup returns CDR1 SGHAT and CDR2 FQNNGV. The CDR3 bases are TGTGCCAGCAGCTTAGATTTTAGCGGGAATACAGATACGCAGTATTTT. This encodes CASSLDFSGNTDTQYF.

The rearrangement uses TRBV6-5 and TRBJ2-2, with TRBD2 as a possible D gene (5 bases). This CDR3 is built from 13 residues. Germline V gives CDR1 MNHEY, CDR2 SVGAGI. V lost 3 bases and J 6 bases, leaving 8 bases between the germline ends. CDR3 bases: TGTGCCAGCAGTTATTTGGAGGCCGGGGAGCTGTTTTTT. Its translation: CASSYLEAGELFF.

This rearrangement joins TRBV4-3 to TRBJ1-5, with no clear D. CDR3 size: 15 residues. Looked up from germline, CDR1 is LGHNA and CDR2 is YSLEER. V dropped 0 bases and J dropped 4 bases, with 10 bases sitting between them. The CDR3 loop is CASSQDLGGNQPQHF. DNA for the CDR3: TGCGCCAGCAGCCAAGATTTGGGCGGGAATCAGCCCCAGCATTTT.

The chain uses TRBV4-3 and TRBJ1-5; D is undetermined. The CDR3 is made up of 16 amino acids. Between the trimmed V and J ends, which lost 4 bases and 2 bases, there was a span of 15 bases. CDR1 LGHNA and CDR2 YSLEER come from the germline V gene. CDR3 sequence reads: CASSRAPWQGNQPQHF. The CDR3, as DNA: TGCGCCAGCAGCCGCGCCCCGTGGCAGGGCAATCAGCCCCAGCATTTT.

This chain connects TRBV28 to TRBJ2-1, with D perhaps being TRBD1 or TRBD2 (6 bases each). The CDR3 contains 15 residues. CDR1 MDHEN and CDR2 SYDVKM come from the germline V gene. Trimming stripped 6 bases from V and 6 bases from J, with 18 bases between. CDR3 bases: TGTGCCAGCAGCCTCCCTCCGGGGGCCCGCAATGAGCAGTTCTTC. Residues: CASSLPPGARNEQFF.

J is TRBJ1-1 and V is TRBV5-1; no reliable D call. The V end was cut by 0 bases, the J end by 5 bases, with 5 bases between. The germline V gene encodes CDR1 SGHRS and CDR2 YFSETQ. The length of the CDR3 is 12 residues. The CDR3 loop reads CASSLVGTEAFF. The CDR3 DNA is TGCGCCAGCAGCTTGGTTGGGACTGAAGCTTTCTTT.

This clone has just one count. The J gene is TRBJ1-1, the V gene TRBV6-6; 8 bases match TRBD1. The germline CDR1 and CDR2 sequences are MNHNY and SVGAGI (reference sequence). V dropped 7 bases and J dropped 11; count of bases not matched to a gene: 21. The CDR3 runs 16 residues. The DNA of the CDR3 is TGTGCCAGCATGGACAGGGTGATGGTTGGGGTCATTGCGGCTTTCTTT. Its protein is CASMDRVMVGVIAAFF.

The CDR3 spells CASSPRTGRFYEQYF. Here the CDR3 DNA reads TGTGCCAGCAGCCCCCGGACAGGGCGATTTTACGAGCAGTACTTC. The chain combines TRBV11-2 with TRBJ2-7; 8 nucleotides align to TRBD1. The V and J ends lost 5 bases and 4 bases, in that order; junction bases with no gene match: 10. In germline, CDR1 is SGHAT, CDR2 FQNNGV. CDR3 length equals 15 residues.

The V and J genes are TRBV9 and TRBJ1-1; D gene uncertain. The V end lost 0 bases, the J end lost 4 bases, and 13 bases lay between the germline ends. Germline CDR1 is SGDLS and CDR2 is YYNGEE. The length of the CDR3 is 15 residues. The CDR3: CASSVGEGWSTEAFF. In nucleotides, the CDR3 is TGTGCCAGCAGCGTAGGCGAGGGTTGGAGCACTGAAGCTTTCTTT.